This entry concerns a single TCR beta chain. Assay used: immunoSEQ multiplex PCR; TCRdb lists only in-frame clones, some missing. There are roughly 200,000 clones in the sample; more than 80% occur only once, and 1.2% lies in the top ten. These data originate in a study of blood T cell repertoires in COVID-19. About the study: Donors in the United States, Italy and Spain gave samples during acute or convalescent COVID-19.

The length of the CDR3 is 13 residues. CDR1 is SQVTM, CDR2 ANQGSEA, per germline. Trimming removed 3 bases from V and 6 bases from J; junction bases left unmatched: 6. In assigning cohorts, the study relied on participant-reported clinical history. Donors in Cohort 3 who had recovered were those with two negative PCRs, healthcare professional clearance, or resolution of their symptoms. The receptor's source is a man in his thirties or forties who had recovered from COVID-19. The sample was PBMCs or T cells enriched from blood (not recorded which). The chain is built from TRBV29-1 and TRBJ2-3; 7 bases fit TRBD1. CDR3 in DNA: TGCAGCGTTGACCCGACAGGGCGCGATACGCAGTATTTT. Protein sequence: CSVDPTGRDTQYF.